Listed below are T cell receptor beta chains from one sample, sequenced in a study of preoperative IRX-2 immunotherapy in early breast cancer. Sequencing used immunoSEQ multiplex PCR; TCRdb keeps in-frame clones, though not all of them. This sample has about 27,000 clones, with about four fifths found just once. The source material was lymph node tissue, sampled before IRX-2 immunotherapy. The receptors shown here come from a human donor with breast cancer. Both conserved end residues are part of each CDR3. The D gene is left open where the match is weak. Where a row states a size, it is once, few, many or the class of an expanded clone; other rows omit it.

V gene: TRBV6-8; D gene: .; clone size: .; CDR3 length: 12; J gene: TRBJ1-2; CDR3 protein: CASSPRQHGYTF; CDR3 DNA: TGTGCCAGCAGTCCGAGACAGCACGGCTACACCTTC
V gene: TRBV5-1; D gene: .; clone size: .; CDR3 length: 15; J gene: TRBJ1-4; CDR3 protein: CASSLARAGDEKLFF; CDR3 DNA: TGCGCCAGCAGCTTGGCCAGGGCAGGTGATGAAAAACTGTTTTTT
V gene: TRBV5-1; D gene: .; clone size: .; CDR3 length: 15; J gene: TRBJ1-6; CDR3 protein: CASSLGQLYNSPLHF; CDR3 DNA: TGCGCCAGCAGCTTGGGACAGCTGTATAATTCACCCCTCCACTTT
V gene: TRBV11-3; D gene: .; clone size: .; CDR3 length: 16; J gene: TRBJ2-1; CDR3 protein: CASSLGQAEFRNEQFF; CDR3 DNA: TGTGCCAGCAGCTTAGGACAGGCGGAGTTTAGGAATGAGCAGTTCTTC
V gene: TRBV29-1; D gene: .; clone size: once; CDR3 length: 13; J gene: TRBJ1-1; CDR3 protein: CSASLNRATEAFF; CDR3 DNA: TGCAGCGCCTCATTAAACAGGGCCACTGAAGCTTTCTTT
V gene: TRBV6-8; D gene: TRBD1; clone size: .; CDR3 length: 13; J gene: TRBJ1-2; CDR3 protein: CASSTDRNYGYTF; CDR3 DNA: TGTGCCAGCAGTACGGACAGGAACTATGGCTACACCTTC
V gene: TRBV5-1; D gene: .; clone size: .; CDR3 length: 14; J gene: TRBJ1-2; CDR3 protein: CASSSSTGVYGYTF; CDR3 DNA: TGCGCCAGCAGCTCCTCTACGGGTGTGTATGGCTACACCTTC
V gene: TRBV11-3; D gene: TRBD2; clone size: .; CDR3 length: 15; J gene: TRBJ2-3; CDR3 protein: CASSIRTGGADTQYF; CDR3 DNA: TGTGCCAGCAGCATACGGACTGGGGGGGCAGATACGCAGTATTTT
V gene: TRBV11-3; D gene: .; clone size: few; CDR3 length: 14; J gene: TRBJ2-7; CDR3 protein: CASSFDLTEGEQYF; CDR3 DNA: TGTGCCAGCAGCTTCGATCTAACTGAAGGCGAGCAGTACTTC
V gene: TRBV11-3; D gene: .; clone size: once; CDR3 length: 16; J gene: TRBJ2-7; CDR3 protein: CASSLLAGTAYYEQYF; CDR3 DNA: TGTGCCAGCAGCTTACTCGCCGGGACGGCCTACTACGAGCAGTACTTC
V gene: TRBV6-8; D gene: .; clone size: .; CDR3 length: 14; J gene: TRBJ2-7; CDR3 protein: CASSGRISSYEQYF; CDR3 DNA: TGTGCCAGCAGTGGACGGATTAGCTCCTACGAGCAGTACTTC
V gene: TRBV28; D gene: TRBD1; clone size: .; CDR3 length: 15; J gene: TRBJ1-5; CDR3 protein: CASSSRDREGQPQHF; CDR3 DNA: TGTGCCAGCAGTTCCCGCGACAGGGAAGGTCAGCCCCAGCATTTT
V gene: TRBV11-3; D gene: .; clone size: .; CDR3 length: 14; J gene: TRBJ2-4; CDR3 protein: CASSLLGPQGSQYF; CDR3 DNA: TGTGCCAGCAGCTTGCTGGGTCCCCAAGGGAGTCAGTACTTC
V gene: TRBV27; D gene: .; clone size: .; CDR3 length: 15; J gene: TRBJ1-5; CDR3 protein: CASSLSGLNNQPQHF; CDR3 DNA: TGTGCCAGCAGTTTGTCAGGATTAAACAATCAGCCCCAGCATTTT
V gene: TRBV6-7; D gene: .; clone size: .; CDR3 length: 15; J gene: TRBJ1-2; CDR3 protein: CASSENHALNYGYTF; CDR3 DNA: TGTGCCAGCAGTGAAAACCATGCTCTTAACTATGGCTACACCTTC
V gene: TRBV15; D gene: .; clone size: .; CDR3 length: 15; J gene: TRBJ2-2; CDR3 protein: CATSIGGIITGELFF; CDR3 DNA: TGTGCCACCAGCATAGGGGGAATAATCACCGGGGAGCTGTTTTTT
V gene: TRBV23-1; D gene: TRBD1; clone size: few; CDR3 length: 14; J gene: TRBJ1-5; CDR3 protein: CASSQEQGLQPQHF; CDR3 DNA: TGCGCCAGCAGCCAGGAACAGGGGCTACAGCCCCAGCATTTT
V gene: TRBV7-6; D gene: TRBD1; clone size: .; CDR3 length: 16; J gene: TRBJ2-7; CDR3 protein: CASSRTGTGAAYEQYF; CDR3 DNA: TGTGCCAGCAGCCGAACCGGGACAGGGGCGGCCTACGAGCAGTACTTC
V gene: TRBV6-8; D gene: TRBD1; clone size: .; CDR3 length: 16; J gene: TRBJ2-2; CDR3 protein: CAISGRDRGNTGELFF; CDR3 DNA: TGTGCCATCAGTGGCCGGGACAGGGGAAACACCGGGGAGCTGTTTTTT
V gene: TRBV10-3; D gene: .; clone size: once; CDR3 length: 12; J gene: TRBJ2-2; CDR3 protein: CAISESRGVLFF; CDR3 DNA: TGTGCCATCAGTGAGTCGAGGGGAGTGCTGTTTTTT
V gene: TRBV28; D gene: .; clone size: .; CDR3 length: 13; J gene: TRBJ1-1; CDR3 protein: CASSPPVGTEAFF; CDR3 DNA: TGTGCCAGCAGTCCGCCGGTCGGAACTGAAGCTTTCTTT
V gene: TRBV6-8; D gene: .; clone size: once; CDR3 length: 18; J gene: TRBJ1-5; CDR3 protein: CASRPADSTGGVSQPQHF; CDR3 DNA: TGTGCCAGCAGGCCCGCTGATTCAACCGGAGGTGTAAGTCAGCCCCAGCATTTT
V gene: TRBV30; D gene: .; clone size: .; CDR3 length: 14; J gene: TRBJ1-3; CDR3 protein: CAWRGREAGNTIYF; CDR3 DNA: TGTGCCTGGCGGGGCAGGGAAGCTGGAAACACCATATATTTT
V gene: TRBV7-6; D gene: .; clone size: .; CDR3 length: 14; J gene: TRBJ2-5; CDR3 protein: CASSSTGGKETQYF; CDR3 DNA: TGTGCCAGCAGCTCCACTGGGGGGAAAGAGACCCAGTACTTC